This TCR beta chain came from a study of T cell repertoires in cytomegalovirus infection. Study-level information: Both CMV infection and a matching HLA type were indicated by public TCR beta signatures. Regarding the study as a whole: There were carriers of CMV plus the relevant HLA, and cumulative public TCR beta family frequency identified them. Predominance within the ex vivo response was attributable to HLA-C-restricted CMV-specific TCR beta clonotypes.

TCRdb ran MiXCR on the reads and lists one entry per CDR3 protein. Found here are about 490,000 distinct CDR3 sequences, more than 20% of them singletons; the top ten hold under 15%. This CDR3 is built from 16 residues. CDR1 and CDR2 from the germline V gene are MGHRA and YSYEKL. A remark on this clonotype: Antigen: not known. One end of the junction fails to match germline, which may point to a read error.

This TCR was sampled from a human donor in good health (CMV status not recorded). Some clones in this sample may be carry-over from other donors' samples. The chain is built from TRBV4-1 and TRBJ2-3, with D possibly matching TRBD1 (6 bases). Sequenced material: PBMCs. The CDR3 here is CASSQVLGGRADTQYF. DNA for the CDR3: TGTGCCAGCAGCCAAGTATTAGGGGGTCGTGCAGATACGCAGTATTTT.